These 8 T cell receptor beta chains came from one sample sequenced in a study of shared clonotypes between healthy human individuals. Only in-frame clones appear in the TCRdb table, and some are missing; sequencing was by immunoSEQ multiplex PCR. Seen here are millions of clones, 90% to 95% observed once, and the top ten hold 0.1% to 0.15%. Sequencing input: naive CD4+ T cells sorted from blood. Subset specified: CD45RA+ positively selected. Receptors were obtained from a man younger than 35 in good health.

The chain combines TRBV6-1 with TRBJ2-1, with 8 bases fitting TRBD2. The CDR3 runs to 13 residues. V gave up 5 bases and J gave up 10 bases; unmatched junction bases: 7. CDR1 and CDR2 from the germline V gene are MNHNS and SASEGT. This CDR3 is CASSSGRAFEQFF. As DNA, the CDR3 is TGTGCCAGCAGTTCCGGGAGGGCGTTCGAGCAGTTCTTC.

The count of this clone is one. The CDR3 coding sequence is TGTGCCATCAGTGGATGGACACGAGGGAATGAGCAGTTCTTC. It codes for CAISGWTRGNEQFF. V and J are TRBV10-3 and TRBJ2-1; D may match TRBD1 or TRBD2 (5 bases each). In germline, CDR1 is ENHRY, CDR2 SYGVKD. The V end lost 4 bases, the J end lost 7 bases, and 14 bases lay between the germline ends. CDR3 length: 14 amino acids.

The CDR3: CASSLGFGGYNEKLFF. CDR3 sequence (DNA): TGTGCCAGCAGCTTAGGGTTCGGGGGGTATAATGAAAAACTGTTTTTT. The gene calls are TRBV11-2 and TRBJ1-4; D is possibly TRBD1 (5 bases). V shed 1 base and J shed 4 bases, with 13 bases lying between them. The length of the CDR3 is 16 residues. Germline CDR1 and CDR2: SGHAT and FQNNGV.

The CDR3 sequence is CASSPTTGQGVTQYF. DNA for the CDR3: TGTGCCAGCAGCCCGACTACGGGACAGGGAGTGACCCAGTACTTC. This chain connects TRBV11-2 to TRBJ2-5; the match to TRBD1 covers 9 bases. The CDR3 totals 15 residues. Germline assignment: CDR1 SGHAT and CDR2 FQNNGV. Trimming at V came to 5 bases and at J to 7 bases, leaving 11 bases not matched to a gene.

This chain uses TRBV5-6 with TRBJ2-5; 8 bases map to TRBD1. The CDR3 runs to 16 residues. Germline trimming cut 2 bases from V and 5 bases from J; bases unmatched to any gene: 11. The germline V gene encodes CDR1 SGHDT and CDR2 YYEEEE. Written as DNA, the CDR3 is TGTGCCAGCAGCTTTCTTCGACTCCAGGGGGCGGAGACCCAGTACTTC. It encodes CASSFLRLQGAETQYF.

V usage is TRBV5-4 and J usage is TRBJ1-4; D not resolved. CDR3 length: 12 amino acids. V dropped 2 bases and J dropped 11 bases, with 10 bases sitting between them. CDR1 is SGHNT, CDR2 YYREEE, per germline (reference sequence). The CDR3 bases are TGTGCCAGCAGCTTCGCCAGCGGGAAACTGTTTTTT. Translated: CASSFASGKLFF.

The chain is built from TRBV5-1 and TRBJ2-3; D is undetermined. Germline CDR1 and CDR2: SGHRS and YFSETQ. This CDR3 contains 11 residues. Trimming cost V 7 bases and J 2 bases, with 5 bases left between them. CDR3 sequence reads: CASYNTDTQYF. In DNA form, the CDR3 reads TGCGCCAGCTACAACACAGATACGCAGTATTTT.

This clone came up once. The chain recombines TRBV12-5 with TRBJ2-7; D remains unclear. The germline gives CDR1 LGHNT, CDR2 FRNRAP. Trimming stripped 0 bases from V and 1 base from J, with 10 bases between. The CDR3 has 15 amino acids. The CDR3 sequence: CASGLVPAVSYEQYF. CDR3 nucleotide sequence: TGTGCTAGTGGTTTGGTACCGGCAGTGTCCTACGAGCAGTACTTC.